This T cell receptor beta chain was profiled in a study of cytomegalovirus exposure and HLA in healthy donors. Overall study context: Approximately 200 million T cells yielded 90 million to 130 million unique TCR beta sequences in earlier analysis.

The CDR3 has 16 amino acids. V lost 5 bases and J 0 bases, leaving 13 bases between the germline ends. CDR1 is PRHDT, CDR2 FYEKMQ, per germline (reference sequence). Study-level results: Analyzed later, association rates of TCRs varied across HLA loci, with DRB1 most and HLA-C fewest.

With regard to this clone: Its antigen remains unknown.

The primer mix had 60 Vbeta and 13 Jbeta primers. Some clones are missing from TCRdb's copy, which holds only in-frame ones; the method was immunoSEQ multiplex PCR. This sample has roughly 120,000 clones; around three quarters occur once, and the top ten carry about 4.5%. Sequenced material: PBMCs. The J gene is TRBJ1-4, the V gene TRBV13; D not resolved. This sequence originates from a man aged 25-45 years in good health and CMV-seropositive. CDR3 sequence: CASSLLAGTTNEKLFF. DNA for the CDR3: TGTGCCAGCAGCCTACTGGCCGGGACAACTAATGAAAAACTGTTTTTT.